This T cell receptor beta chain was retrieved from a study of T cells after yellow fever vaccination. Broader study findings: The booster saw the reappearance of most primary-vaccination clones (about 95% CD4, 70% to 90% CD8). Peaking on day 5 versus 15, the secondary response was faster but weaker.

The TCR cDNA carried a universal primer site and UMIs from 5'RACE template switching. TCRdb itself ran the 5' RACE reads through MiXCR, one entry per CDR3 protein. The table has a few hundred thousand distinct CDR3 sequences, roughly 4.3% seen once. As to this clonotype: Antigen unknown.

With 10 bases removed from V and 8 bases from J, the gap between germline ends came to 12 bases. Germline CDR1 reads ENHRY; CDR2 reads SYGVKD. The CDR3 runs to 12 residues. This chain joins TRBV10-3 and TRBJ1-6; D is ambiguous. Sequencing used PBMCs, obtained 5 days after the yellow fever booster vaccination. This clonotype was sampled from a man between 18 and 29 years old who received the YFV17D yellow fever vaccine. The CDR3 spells CATRAEYSPLHF. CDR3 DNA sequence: TGTGCCACCAGAGCCGAGTATTCACCCCTCCACTTT.